Included here is one T cell receptor beta chain sequence, with context. Random hexamers were used to reverse transcribe an amount of about 0.45 to 1 ug RNA. The amplification used immunoSEQ multiplex PCR on TCR beta CDR3; it spanned 54 Vbeta and 13 Jbeta. TCRdb redid the calling of the immunoSEQ multiplex PCR reads with MiXCR, one entry per CDR3 protein. The sample has about 130,000 distinct CDR3 sequences; 90% to 95% are singletons. These data originate in a study of CD8 T cells in Susac syndrome. The study sequenced TCR beta in blood CD8+ and CD4+ T cells. The multiple sclerosis control group was made up of treatment-naive patients with stable or active relapsing-remitting disease. Negative magnetic isolation gave CD8+ and CD4+ cells; FACS enriched CD8+ TEMRA. Germline V CDR1 and CDR2: SGHKS, YYEKEE (reference sequence). There are 15 residues in the CDR3. J was trimmed by 6 bases and V by 1 base; bases with no gene match: 4.

This receptor was obtained from a human donor with multiple sclerosis. This chain joins TRBV5-5 and TRBJ1-5; 10 bases are shared with TRBD1. Sequenced input: CD8+ T cells from PBMCs. The CDR3 DNA reads TGTGCCAGCAGCTTGAGAGGACAGGGGGTTCAGCCCCAGCATTTT. It specifies CASSLRGQGVQPQHF.